These T cell receptor beta chains were read from a single sample in a study of T-cell reconstitution after alpha-beta-depleted transplantation in children. TCRdb reprocessed the PCR reads via MiXCR and lists one record per CDR3 protein. The sample yields about 150,000 distinct CDR3 sequences, around 10% seen once. Sequences were derived from PBMCs, sampled before TCRalphabeta/CD19-depleted stem cell transplant. The receptors shown here come from a boy aged 2-9 years with acute myeloid leukemia, due to receive a stem cell transplant. Both conserved end residues are part of each CDR3. Each record gives: J gene, V gene, D gene, clone size, CDR3 DNA, CDR3 protein. The D gene is left open where the match is weak. A clone size is listed for some rows: how often the clone was seen (once, few, many), or a class if it is expanded.

TRBJ2-4 TRBV6-2/TRBV6-3 . many TGTGCCAGCTCCCCCACCGGCGGGACTTCGGACATTCAGTACTTC CASSPTGGTSDIQYF
TRBJ2-1 TRBV3-1 TRBD2 many TGTGCCAGCAGCCAAGACGGGCGGGGGGTGCCCTACAATGAGCAGTTCTTC CASSQDGRGVPYNEQFF
TRBJ2-5 TRBV5-4 TRBD2 . TGTGCCAGCGGCTGGGGGGGTTCACAAGAGACCCAGTACTTC CASGWGGSQETQYF
TRBJ2-1 TRBV15 . medium-sized TGTGCCACCAGCAGTCCCGCGAGGGCGGACAATGAGCAGTTCTTC CATSSPARADNEQFF
TRBJ1-2 TRBV20-1 . many TGCAGTGCTAGAGATAGCGCAGGGGCCTATGGCTACACCTTC CSARDSAGAYGYTF
TRBJ2-1 TRBV24-1 TRBD2 many TGTGCCACCAGTGATTTGGGCGGGAGCATAGGTAATGAGCAGTTCTTC CATSDLGGSIGNEQFF
TRBJ1-2 TRBV12-3/TRBV12-4 . many TGTGCCAGCACACCGGGGTATGGCTACACCTTC CASTPGYGYTF
TRBJ2-3 TRBV7-2 TRBD2 many TGTGCCAGCAGCTCGGGACTAGCGGGAGGGGGTACGCAGTATTTT CASSSGLAGGGTQYF
TRBJ2-5 TRBV5-1 . many TGCGCCAGCAGCTTGGAAAGGGTCGGAGAGACCCAGTACTTC CASSLERVGETQYF
TRBJ2-2 TRBV10-1 . many TGCGCCAGCAGGGACCACCTCGGAACTGGGGAGCTGTTTTTT CASRDHLGTGELFF